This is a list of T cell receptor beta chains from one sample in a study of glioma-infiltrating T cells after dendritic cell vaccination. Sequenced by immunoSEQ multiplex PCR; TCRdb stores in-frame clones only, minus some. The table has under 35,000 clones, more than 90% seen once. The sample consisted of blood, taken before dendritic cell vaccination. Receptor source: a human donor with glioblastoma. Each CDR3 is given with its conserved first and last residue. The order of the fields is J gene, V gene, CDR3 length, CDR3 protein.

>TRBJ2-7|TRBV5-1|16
CASSSGLAGLSYEQYF
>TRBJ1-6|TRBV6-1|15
CASSEVGTGGFTLHF
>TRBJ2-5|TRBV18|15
CASSPTLGSQETQYF
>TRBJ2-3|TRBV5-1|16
CASSNTAGERTDTQYF
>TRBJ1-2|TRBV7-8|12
CASSLAGHGYTF
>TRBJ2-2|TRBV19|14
CAAHPGGGTGELFF
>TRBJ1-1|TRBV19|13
CASSMGQNTEAFF
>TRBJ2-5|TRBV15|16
CATSRGADTTQETQYF
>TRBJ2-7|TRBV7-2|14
CASSNLAGVYEQYF
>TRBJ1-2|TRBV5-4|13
CASSWGGGDGYTF
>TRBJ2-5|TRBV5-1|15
CASSVPTGSQETQYF
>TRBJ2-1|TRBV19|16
CASKDSGTVNFDEQFF
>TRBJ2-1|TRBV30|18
CAWSPHPRLAEFNNEQFF
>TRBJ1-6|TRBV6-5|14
CASSELVGLSPLHF
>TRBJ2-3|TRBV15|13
CATSVQSTDTQYF
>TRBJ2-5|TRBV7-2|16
CASSSNSGGTQETQYF
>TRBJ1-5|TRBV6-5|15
CASSSGSEANQPQHF
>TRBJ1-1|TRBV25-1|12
CASRGAVGRAFF
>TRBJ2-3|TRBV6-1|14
CASSRTDTTDTQYF
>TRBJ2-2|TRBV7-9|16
CASSIRGLSVTGELFF
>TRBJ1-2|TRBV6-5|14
CASSYSMAGGGYTF
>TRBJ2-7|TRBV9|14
CASSVGDRDSEQYF
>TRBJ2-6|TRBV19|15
CASITEISGANVLTF
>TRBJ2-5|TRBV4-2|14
CASSPGTAQETQYF
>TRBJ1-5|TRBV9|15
CASSVDSSYNQPQHF
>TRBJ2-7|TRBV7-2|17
CASSLVGDRISSYEQYF
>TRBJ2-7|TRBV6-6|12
CASSGQHYEQYF
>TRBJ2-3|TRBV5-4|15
CASSLSLAGTDTQYF
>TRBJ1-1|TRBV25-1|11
CASKAQVGAFF
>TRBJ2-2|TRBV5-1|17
CASRGAGGAMNTGELFF
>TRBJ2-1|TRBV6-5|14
CASRGQRGGNEQFF
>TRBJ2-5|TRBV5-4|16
CASSLVLAGGQETQYF
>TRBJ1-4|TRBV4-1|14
CASSPGQHNEKLFF
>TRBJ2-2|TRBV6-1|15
CASNRQELNTGELFF
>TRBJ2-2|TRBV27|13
CASRGGAPGELFF
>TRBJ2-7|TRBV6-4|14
CASPITAGVNEQYF
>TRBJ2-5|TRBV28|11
CASSQENSQYF
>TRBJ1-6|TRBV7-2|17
CASSGPRRTGGRSPLHF
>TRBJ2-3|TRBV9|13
CASSRGPDDTQYF
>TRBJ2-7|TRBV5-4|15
CASSSGLAGAYEQYF
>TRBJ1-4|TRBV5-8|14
CASSLQGATEKLFF